The 19 T cell receptor beta chains below come from one sample, sequenced in a study of CD8+CD57+ T cells in acquired aplastic anemia (dated 2018 in TCRdb). The instrument was an Illumina HiSeq 2000. TCR beta VDJ combination and CDR3 sequence profiling used genomic DNA as the template. TCRdb itself trimmed the public reads at Q25 with fastp, ran MiXCR and retained productive beta chains. Every entry covers one CDR3 protein and lists the most common genes and DNA from its rows. The sample includes 75,000 to 80,000 distinct CDR3 sequences, with around 70% observed a single time. The ten largest clones represent approximately 81% of the sample. Patients chosen for sequencing had shown expansion of CD8+CD57+ cells by flow cytometry. Sequenced input: sorted CD4+, CD8+, or CD8+CD57+ T cells (not recorded which) from PBMCs. The receptors here all came from a human donor with aplastic anemia.

Many counts were recorded for this clonotype. This chain connects TRBV5-1 to TRBJ1-1; 9 bases fit TRBD1. Losses at the gene ends were 1 base for V and 6 bases for J; bases not matched to a gene: 4. CDR3 length: 14 residues. Germline assignment: CDR1 SGHRS and CDR2 YFSETQ. As DNA, the CDR3 is TGCGCCAGCAGCTTGACAGGGGGCGCCGCTGAAGCTTTCTTT. Residues: CASSLTGGAAEAFF.

There are many counts of this clonotype. The rearrangement joins TRBV7-8 to TRBJ1-1, with D unclear. V lost 10 bases, J lost 0 bases, and 12 bases lay in between. CDR1 and CDR2 from the germline V gene are SGHVS and FQNEAQ. CDR3 length: 13 residues. CDR3 sequence reads: CATRTRMNTEAFF. For the CDR3, the DNA is TGTGCCACGAGGACGAGAATGAACACTGAAGCTTTCTTT.

This rearrangement joins TRBV12-3 or TRBV12-4 to TRBJ1-2; a possible D gene is TRBD1 (5 bases). The CDR3 is 13 residues long. Trimming stripped 9 bases from V and 2 bases from J, with 13 bases between. CDR3 DNA: TGTGCCAGTGTGGGGGACGGGAACTATGGCTACACCTTC. The encoded protein is CASVGDGNYGYTF.

V is TRBV10-2 and J is TRBJ1-2; the match to TRBD1 covers 7 bases. This CDR3 comprises 13 residues. CDR1 is WSHSY and CDR2 is SAAADI in the germline V gene. The trim removed 4 bases at V and 2 bases at J, leaving 1 base unmatched. This CDR3 reads CASSVTGNYGYTF. DNA of the CDR3: TGCGCCAGCAGTGTGACAGGGAACTATGGCTACACCTTC.

The chain carries TRBV18 and TRBJ1-1; D is ambiguous. The CDR3 contains 15 residues. V lost 3 bases, J lost 2 bases, and 13 bases lay in between. Looked up from germline, CDR1 is KGHSH and CDR2 is LQKENI. In DNA form, the CDR3 reads TGTGCCAGCTCACCTGTTGCAGGAATAAACACTGAAGCTTTCTTT. Amino acid sequence: CASSPVAGINTEAFF.

The V gene is TRBV10-3, the J gene TRBJ1-5; D remains ambiguous. CDR1 ENHRY and CDR2 SYGVKD come from the germline V gene. CDR3 length: 14 amino acids. Between the trimmed V and J ends, which lost 10 bases and 0 bases, there was a span of 13 bases. The CDR3 DNA reads TGTGCCAGCCGACCCTCGGGTAGCAATCAGCCCCAGCATTTT. Protein sequence: CASRPSGSNQPQHF.

The J gene is TRBJ1-2, the V gene TRBV10-3; D may be TRBD1 (5 bases). Germline V CDR1 and CDR2: ENHRY, SYGVKD. The CDR3 is made up of 13 amino acids. The V end was cut by 0 bases, the J end by 5 bases, with 7 bases between. CDR3 region: CAISESDTYGYTF. DNA of the CDR3: TGTGCCATCAGTGAGTCGGACACGTATGGCTACACCTTC.

This clonotype was observed a handful of times. The chain couples TRBV24-1 to TRBJ2-7, with D perhaps TRBD1 (6 bases). Germline CDR1 is KGHDR and CDR2 is SFDVKD. Trimming shortened V by 9 bases and J by 0 bases, and 8 bases separated the two germline ends. The CDR3 has 12 residues. The CDR3 DNA follows: TGTGCCACCGGACAGACCTCCTACGAGCAGTACTTC. Translating gives CATGQTSYEQYF.

This sequence joins TRBV15 and TRBJ2-4, with 9 bases fitting TRBD1. Germline V gives CDR1 LNHNV, CDR2 YYDKDF (reference sequence). J lost 13 bases, V lost 5 bases, and 9 bases had no gene match. This CDR3 has 13 residues. CDR3 residues: CATSGGQGTLQYF. For the CDR3, the DNA is TGTGCCACCAGCGGTGGACAGGGGACTTTACAGTACTTC.

As to this clonotype: Germline is not matched at one junction end, which may reflect a read error. The CDR3 DNA follows: TGTGCCAGCAGCTCCGATAATTCACCCCTCCACTTT. Amino acids: CASSSDNSPLHF. The genes are TRBV13 and TRBJ1-6; no firm D call. This CDR3 contains 12 residues. CDR1 is PRHDT, CDR2 FYEKMQ, per germline (reference sequence).

The rearrangement joins TRBV7-9 to TRBJ1-1; 7 nucleotides agree with TRBD1. This CDR3 has 14 amino acids. Germline V lookup: CDR1 SEHNR, CDR2 FQNEAQ (reference sequence). V lost 5 bases to trimming and J lost 2 bases; unmatched junction nucleotides: 5. The CDR3 loop reads CASSRTGVNTEAFF. CDR3 nucleotides: TGTGCCAGCAGCCGTACAGGGGTTAACACTGAAGCTTTCTTT.

The CDR3 sequence is CASTGSGTHGYTF. For the CDR3, the DNA is TGTGCCAGCACCGGGTCCGGGACTCACGGCTACACCTTC. The chain couples TRBV7-9 to TRBJ1-2; maybe TRBD1 (5 bases). V lost 7 bases to trimming and J lost 8 bases, with 17 bases between them. The CDR3 length is 13 residues. Germline CDR1 SEHNR, CDR2 FQNEAQ (reference sequence).

The J gene is TRBJ2-6, the V gene TRBV24-1; D is possibly TRBD2 (5 bases). The V gene lost 2 bases and the J gene lost 3 bases, with 10 bases spanning the gap. Germline assignment: CDR1 KGHDR and CDR2 SFDVKD. The CDR3 spans 16 residues. CDR3 DNA: TGTGCCACCAGTGATTATCGGGGAGTTGGGGCCAACGTCCTGACTTTC. This translates into CATSDYRGVGANVLTF.

This clonotype was counted once. This chain links TRBV4-1 with TRBJ2-7, with 8 bases aligning to TRBD2. This CDR3 comprises 14 residues. The V gene end was trimmed by 1 base and the J gene end by 3 bases; junction bases not matched to a gene: 2. Germline V lookup: CDR1 MGHRA, CDR2 YSYEKL. CDR3 nucleotides: TGCGCCAGCAGCCAAGTTAGCGGGGACTACGAGCAGTACTTC. Its protein product is CASSQVSGDYEQYF.

The chain employs TRBV15 and TRBJ2-7; 7 bases are a match to TRBD2. J gave up 1 base and V 5 bases, and 14 bases lay outside the gene matches. The CDR3 spans 17 residues. CDR1 and CDR2 (germline): LNHNV, YYDKDF (reference sequence). CDR3 DNA: TGTGCCACCAGCCCAAAGGTACTAGCGACACGTTCCTACGAGCAGTACTTC. It encodes CATSPKVLATRSYEQYF. Combining the CDR3 with reference TRBV15 and TRBJ2-7 gives the whole variable domain DAMVIQNPRYQVTQFGKPVTLSCSQTLNHNVMYWYQQKSSQAPKLLFHYYDKDFNNEADTPDNFQSRRPNTSFCFLDIRSPGLGDTAMYLCATSPKVLATRSYEQYFGPGTRLTVT.

The chain couples TRBV15 to TRBJ2-1, with D uncertain. The CDR3 runs 13 residues. Germline values: CDR1 LNHNV, CDR2 YYDKDF (reference sequence). The germline V and J ends were trimmed by 1 base and 6 bases, with 7 bases remaining between them. Written as DNA, the CDR3 is TGTGCCACCAGCAGAGGACCCCGCAATGAGCAGTTCTTC. Translation: CATSRGPRNEQFF.

The CDR3 nucleotides are TGTGCCAGCAGTGAGGGGACCACCATCACAGATACGCAGTATTTT. It translates to CASSEGTTITDTQYF. The chain links TRBV6-1 to TRBJ2-3; D is perhaps TRBD1 or TRBD2 (5 bases each). Trimming removed 3 bases at V and 2 bases at J, with 12 bases between. Germline CDR1 MNHNS, CDR2 SASEGT. The CDR3 contains 15 residues.

The V gene is TRBV9, the J gene TRBJ1-6; D might be TRBD1 (5 bases). The CDR3 has 14 amino acids. Germline values: CDR1 SGDLS, CDR2 YYNGEE. V shed 4 bases and J shed 7 bases, with 12 bases lying between them. For the CDR3, the DNA is TGTGCCAGCAGCTCGGGACTGATCAATTCACCCCTCCACTTT. It encodes CASSSGLINSPLHF. The variable domain in full, completed from reference TRBV9 and TRBJ1-6, reads DSGVTQTPKHLITATGQRVTLRCSPRSGDLSVYWYQQSLDQGLQFLIQYYNGEERAKGNILERFSAQQFPDLHSELNLSSLELGDSALYFCASSSGLINSPLHFGNGTRLTVT.

The genes are TRBV20-1 and TRBJ2-7, with 11 bases aligning to TRBD2. V dropped 5 bases and J dropped 5; count of bases not matched to a gene: 5. The length of the CDR3 is 13 residues. Germline V gene data show CDR1 as DFQATT and CDR2 as SNEGSKA (reference sequence). The CDR3 spells CSALSGRADEQYF. The CDR3 DNA is TGCAGTGCTCTTAGCGGGAGGGCCGACGAGCAGTACTTC.